Shown below are 22 T cell receptor beta chains from a single sample sequenced in a study of long-term antiretroviral therapy in people with HIV. Assay version v3.0 of immunoSEQ was used, and it was run at survey level. The protocol was immunoSEQ multiplex PCR, while the TCRdb copy is restricted to in-frame clones and leaves out a portion. The sample shows 25,000 to 30,000 clones, 85% to 90% of them seen only once. This specimen was unsorted PBMCs, taken 0.8 years after starting antiretroviral therapy. These receptors came from a woman in her 30s with HIV.

The V and J genes are TRBV5-6 and TRBJ1-2; possibly TRBD1 for D (6 bases). Between the trimmed V and J ends, which lost 0 bases and 8 bases, there was a span of 11 bases. CDR3 length: 13 amino acids. The germline CDR1 and CDR2 sequences are SGHDT and YYEEEE. The CDR3 loop is CASSLGAGEGYTF. The CDR3 bases are TGTGCCAGCAGCTTGGGTGCAGGGGAAGGCTACACCTTC.

The V and J genes are TRBV7-3 and TRBJ2-5; the match to TRBD1 covers 7 bases. Germline V gene lookup returns CDR1 SGHTA and CDR2 FQGTGA. This CDR3 has 16 amino acids. V gave up 6 bases and J gave up 0 bases; unmatched junction bases: 10. This CDR3 is CASSPLSGQYQETQYF. CDR3 sequence (DNA): TGTGCCAGCAGTCCTTTATCGGGACAGTACCAAGAGACCCAGTACTTC.

This rearrangement joins TRBV11-2 to TRBJ2-7; 7 nucleotides match TRBD2. The CDR3 runs 14 residues. V shed 6 bases, J shed 5 bases, and the junction held 10 bases outside the gene matches. The germline CDR1 and CDR2 sequences are SGHAT and FQNNGV. CDR3 DNA: TGTGCCAGCAGGCCCCCGGGGACTACGAACGAGCAGTACTTC. It translates to CASRPPGTTNEQYF.

The chain uses TRBV30 and TRBJ2-3; D gene unclear. The V gene's germline CDR1 is GTSNPN and CDR2 SVGIG (reference sequence). The ends were cut back, 0 bases at V and 4 bases at J, with 5 bases in the middle. This CDR3 is built from 12 residues. In DNA form, the CDR3 reads TGTGCCTGGAGTGTATTGCCAGATACGCAGTATTTT. Residues: CAWSVLPDTQYF.

This rearrangement joins TRBV9 to TRBJ2-2; 9 bases align to TRBD1. Trimming removed 4 bases from V and 5 bases from J; junction bases left unmatched: 6. Germline CDR1 and CDR2: SGDLS and YYNGEE. The CDR3 length is 15 residues. The DNA for the CDR3 is TGTGCCAGCAGCCCTCAACAGGGGGCAACCGGGGAGCTGTTTTTT. It yields the protein CASSPQQGATGELFF.

The V gene is TRBV6-5, the J gene TRBJ2-1; TRBD1 matches 7 bases. The germline CDR1 and CDR2 sequences are MNHEY and SVGAGI. The CDR3 length is 15 residues. The V segment lost 0 bases and the J segment 5 bases; nucleotides outside the gene matches: 4. CDR3 sequence reads: CASSYSNRGDNEQFF. The DNA of the CDR3 is TGTGCCAGCAGTTACTCGAACAGGGGTGACAATGAGCAGTTCTTC.

V gene TRBV7-8 combines with J gene TRBJ2-3, with D uncertain. Germline V gene lookup returns CDR1 SGHVS and CDR2 FQNEAQ. V lost 2 bases to trimming and J lost 4 bases, with 13 bases between them. This CDR3 spans 15 amino acids. CDR3 amino acids: CASSLPVLTPDTQYF. CDR3 sequence (DNA): TGTGCCAGCAGCTTACCGGTTCTCACGCCAGATACGCAGTATTTT.

V gene TRBV14 combines with J gene TRBJ2-2; D ambiguous. V lost 3 bases, J lost 9 bases, and 17 bases lay in between. Germline CDR1 SGHDN, CDR2 FVKESK. The CDR3 is made up of 15 amino acids. DNA for the CDR3: TGTGCCAGCAGCCAGGTTGGTGGATACGACCGGGAGCTGTTTTTT. It is translated as CASSQVGGYDRELFF.

V is TRBV9 and J is TRBJ1-2; D is possibly TRBD1 (6 bases). CDR1 and CDR2 from the germline V gene are SGDLS and YYNGEE. Trimming took 0 bases from V and 3 from J, leaving 18 bases between them. This CDR3 is built from 17 residues. CDR3 nucleotides: TGTGCCAGCAGCGTAGCTGGAGGGGGGGCCGCTTACTATGGCTACACCTTC. Translating it yields CASSVAGGGAAYYGYTF.

The gene calls are TRBV6-1 and TRBJ1-2; D is unresolved. This CDR3 comprises 16 residues. CDR1 is MNHNS, CDR2 SASEGT, per germline. V lost 2 bases to trimming and J lost 7 bases, with 20 bases between them. The CDR3: CASSELPAAAPLGYTF. In nucleotides, the CDR3 is TGTGCCAGCAGTGAACTCCCGGCCGCAGCTCCCCTTGGCTACACCTTC.

This clone was observed a few times. This chain uses TRBV11-2 with TRBJ2-2; D might be TRBD1 or TRBD2, each matching 5 bases. Germline V lookup: CDR1 SGHAT, CDR2 FQNNGV. The V and J ends lost 5 bases and 1 base respectively, with 20 bases between them. This CDR3 comprises 18 residues. CDR3 sequence: CASSTIIRDRLNTGELFF. The DNA of the CDR3 is TGTGCCAGCAGCACAATAATCCGGGACCGCCTGAACACCGGGGAGCTGTTTTTT.

V and J are TRBV30 and TRBJ1-2; D not certain. Germline V gene data show CDR1 as GTSNPN and CDR2 as SVGIG (reference sequence). The CDR3 loop spans 12 amino acids. The V and J ends lost 5 bases and 2 bases respectively, with 9 bases between them. CDR3 loop: CAWRGLNYGYTF. CDR3 nucleotide sequence: TGTGCCTGGCGGGGATTGAACTATGGCTACACCTTC. The whole variable domain, filled in from reference TRBV30 and TRBJ1-2, reads SQTIHQWPATLVQPVGSPLSLECTVEGTSNPNLYWYRQAAGRGLQLLFYSVGIGQISSEVPQNLSASRPQDRQFILSSKKLLLSDSGFYLCAWRGLNYGYTFGSGTRLTVV.

This clone has just a few counts. The chain uses TRBV6-1 and TRBJ1-5; the match to TRBD1 covers 9 bases. The ends lost 4 bases at V and 6 bases at J; junction bases unmatched: 4. CDR3 length: 14 residues. Germline values: CDR1 MNHNS, CDR2 SASEGT. CDR3 DNA: TGTGCCAGCAGTGCGACAGGGGGGGGTCAGCCCCAGCATTTT. It translates to CASSATGGGQPQHF.

The chain joins TRBV20-1 to TRBJ1-1, with D uncertain. Trimming cost V 6 bases and J 0 bases, with 5 bases left between them. This CDR3 contains 11 residues. Germline values: CDR1 DFQATT, CDR2 SNEGSKA (reference sequence). This CDR3 reads CSAPMNTEAFF. The CDR3 DNA reads as TGCAGTGCCCCAATGAACACTGAAGCTTTCTTT.

This clone was detected once. The chain combines TRBV6-1 with TRBJ2-5; D is undetermined. V was pared by 3 bases and J by 7 bases, with 12 bases between. Germline assignment: CDR1 MNHNS and CDR2 SASEGT. The CDR3 consists of 13 residues. Here the CDR3 DNA reads TGTGCCAGCAGTGATTCGGCTCCGGCGACCCAGTACTTC. It specifies CASSDSAPATQYF.

The V call is TRBV6-5, the J call TRBJ2-2; D is possibly TRBD1 (6 bases). Trimming left V 3 bases short and J 0 bases short, with 11 bases between. This CDR3 spans 16 amino acids. The V gene's germline CDR1 is MNHEY and CDR2 SVGAGI. CDR3 in amino acids: CASSYLPGANTGELFF. For the CDR3, the DNA is TGTGCCAGCAGTTATTTACCAGGGGCGAACACCGGGGAGCTGTTTTTT.

This clone was seen a few times. This sequence joins TRBV7-2 and TRBJ2-7; D call uncertain. The CDR3 totals 13 residues. V was cut by 1 base and J by 6 bases, with 10 bases left in between. Germline V lookup: CDR1 SGHTA, CDR2 FQGNSA. The CDR3 is CASSLEPAGEQYF. The CDR3 DNA follows: TGTGCCAGCAGCTTAGAACCGGCCGGCGAGCAGTACTTC.

V and J are TRBV9 and TRBJ2-5; 10 bases map to TRBD2. Germline CDR1 reads SGDLS; CDR2 reads YYNGEE. The CDR3 runs 19 residues. Unmatched junction bases numbered 20, after V lost 4 bases and J lost 5 bases. The CDR3 nucleotides are TGTGCCAGCAGCCCTAGGGTAGGGGTAGCGGGGGGATGGGTGGAGACCCAGTACTTC. Translating it yields CASSPRVGVAGGWVETQYF.

This clone was observed a few times. The chain couples TRBV21-1 to TRBJ2-3; no check of the table's D call, TRBD2, against the DNA was made. TRBV21-1 is classified as a pseudogene. This CDR3 has 17 residues. The CDR3 protein is CASSTRSTRVGTDTQYF. The CDR3 region has the DNA TGTGCCAGCAGCACCCGATCAACTAGGGTCGGCACAGATACGCAGTATTTT.

The V and J genes are TRBV5-4 and TRBJ1-2; possible D gene TRBD1, 5 bases. V was pared by 4 bases and J by 8 bases, with 24 bases between. The germline V gene encodes CDR1 SGHNT and CDR2 YYREEE (reference sequence). The CDR3 extends over 16 amino acids. CDR3 nucleotide sequence: TGTGCCAGCAGCCCCCTGCCGGCAGGGACGTATCACGGCTACACCTTC. This sequence encodes CASSPLPAGTYHGYTF.

This chain joins TRBV6-1 and TRBJ1-1, with D possibly being TRBD1 (5 bases). Germline V gene sequence: CDR1 MNHNS, CDR2 SASEGT. CDR3 length: 14 amino acids. Trimming left V 7 bases short and J 1 base short, with 13 bases between. The CDR3 region has the DNA TGTGCCAGCACCGATTGGGGCCCGAACACTGAAGCTTTCTTT. It codes for CASTDWGPNTEAFF.

This chain joins TRBV5-1 and TRBJ2-3; 7 bases are a match to TRBD1. Germline lookup yields CDR1 SGHRS and CDR2 YFSETQ. V lost 2 bases and J lost 4; bases outside the gene matches: 7. This CDR3 spans 15 amino acids. As DNA, the CDR3 is TGCGCCAGCAGCTTAGGGGGCGCAGTGGCAGATACGCAGTATTTT. This translates into CASSLGGAVADTQYF.